This T cell receptor (beta chain) was documented in a study of cytomegalovirus exposure and HLA in healthy donors. Amplification used 60 Vbeta primers and 13 Jbeta primers. Clones were read by immunoSEQ multiplex PCR, and TCRdb kept only the in-frame ones, dropping some. The sample lists roughly 150,000 clones; just under 75% were seen once. Findings and limits, study-wide: One variant, a missense change in DCLRE1C, was linked in a later analysis to TCR beta V- and J-gene trimming. It was taken for granted in presence/absence analyses that sequencing depth across donors was roughly uniform.

CDR1 is SNHLY, CDR2 FYNNEI, per germline. The V end was cut by 7 bases, the J end by 2 bases, with 5 bases between. This CDR3 has 11 residues. Concerning this clone itself: Antigen unknown.

The chain joins TRBV2 to TRBJ2-5; D unclear. This receptor was identified in a young woman in good health and CMV-seronegative. Input material: PBMCs. CDR3 residues: CASIIQETQYF. CDR3 coding DNA: TGTGCCAGCATAATACAAGAGACCCAGTACTTC.